The sequence of this TCR beta chain was determined in a study of cytomegalovirus exposure and HLA in healthy donors. This clone was recorded a few times. Its antigen is undetermined. 60 Vbeta and 13 Jbeta primers were used in PCR. The protocol was immunoSEQ multiplex PCR, while the TCRdb copy is restricted to in-frame clones and leaves out a portion. The sample consists of roughly 100,000 clones, more than 75% of them appearing once. General study points: Most TCR beta V segments were productive about 87% or about 30% of the time in an earlier analysis. CMV antigen specificity of a few CMV-associated chains was confirmed in vitro.

Germline V gene lookup returns CDR1 SNHLY and CDR2 FYNNEI. This CDR3 spans 13 amino acids. V lost 4 bases, J lost 7 bases, and 11 bases lay in between. This clonotype was obtained from a woman aged 40 to 50 in good health and CMV-seronegative. The sample was PBMCs. The rearrangement uses TRBV2 and TRBJ1-5; D is possibly TRBD1 (6 bases). CDR3 protein: CASSGLQGQPQHF. CDR3 nucleotides: TGTGCCAGCAGTGGCCTACAGGGCCAGCCCCAGCATTTT.